This TCR beta chain emerged from a study of cytomegalovirus exposure and HLA in healthy donors. General study findings and limits: Prior analysis indicated that the majority of TCR beta V segments exhibited productivity approximately 87% or approximately 30% of the time. A later analysis found that most CMV-associated TCR beta chains appeared HLA-restricted. Researchers catalogued approximately 170 TCR beta chains as cytomegalovirus-associated. Researchers had no immune exposure information except CMV serostatus available.

Use of 60 Vbeta and 13 Jbeta primers characterized the PCR. Sequenced by immunoSEQ multiplex PCR; TCRdb stores in-frame clones only, minus some. The sample gives some 54,000 clones, more than 70% of which show up once; 6% is in the top ten. The CDR3 contains 13 residues. The ends were cut back, 0 bases at V and 3 bases at J, with 6 bases in the middle. CDR1 and CDR2 from the germline V gene are SGDLS and YYNGEE. Comments on this clone: Its antigen is not known.

The origin of this receptor is a male donor in good health and CMV-seronegative. Sequenced: PBMCs. This chain connects TRBV9 to TRBJ1-2; no firm D call. CDR3 sequence reads: CASSVGADYGYTF. The CDR3 nucleotides are TGTGCCAGCAGCGTAGGGGCCGACTATGGCTACACCTTC.